This T cell receptor beta chain was recorded in a study of blood T cell repertoires in COVID-19. Study information: The United States, Italy and Spain provided the acute and convalescent COVID-19 samples. T cells, B-cell-depleted T cells, or PBMCs provided the cDNA or gDNA that served as material.

The authors' processing: Estimation of nucleated cell counts relied on the amplification of reference gene primers. The assay was immunoSEQ multiplex PCR, and TCRdb's table has in-frame clones only and misses some. The V and J calls and clone size are taken from that table; D and trimming were inferred from the DNA. The sample has approximately 170,000 clones, approximately 86% seen once. This CDR3 is built from 14 residues. CDR1 is SGHDT, CDR2 YYEEEE, per germline. V was clipped by 1 base and J by 0 bases, with 7 bases between them. What was sequenced was peripheral blood. The chain couples TRBV5-6 to TRBJ1-1; D is undetermined. The clonotype originates from a man aged 45-65 years with active or convalescent COVID-19. CDR3 sequence (DNA): TGTGCCAGCAGCTTGTTAGCCCTGAACACTGAAGCTTTCTTT. This sequence encodes CASSLLALNTEAFF.